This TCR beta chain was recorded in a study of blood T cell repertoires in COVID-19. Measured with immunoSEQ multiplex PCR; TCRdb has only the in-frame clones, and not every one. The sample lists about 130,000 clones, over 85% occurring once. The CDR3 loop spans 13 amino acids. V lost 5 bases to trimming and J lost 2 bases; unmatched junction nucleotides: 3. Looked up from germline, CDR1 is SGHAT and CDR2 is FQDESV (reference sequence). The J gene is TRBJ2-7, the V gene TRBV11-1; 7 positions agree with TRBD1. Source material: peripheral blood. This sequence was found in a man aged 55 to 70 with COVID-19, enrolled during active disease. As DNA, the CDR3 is TGTGCCAGCAGCCCCGGGACAGCCTACGAGCAGTACTTC. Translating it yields CASSPGTAYEQYF.